These T cell receptor beta chains were read from a single sample in a study of long-term antiretroviral therapy in people with HIV. Method: immunoSEQ multiplex PCR; TCRdb's copy keeps in-frame clones and lacks some. The sample gives around 16,000 clones, approximately 84% of which show up once; around 15% is in the top ten. This material consisted of unsorted PBMCs, taken less than 1.3 years before starting antiretroviral therapy. Source of these receptors: a man aged 25-45 years with HIV. CDR3s include the opening cysteine and the closing phenylalanine or tryptophan. The D gene is left open where the match is weak. Clone size is not always given. Where it is, it says once, few, many or a class for expanded clones.

clone size,J gene,V gene,D gene,CDR3 DNA,CDR3 protein
-,TRBJ2-7,TRBV4-2,-,TGTGCCAGCAGCCAAGATATTCAGGATCCGCCCGGGGAGCAGTACTTC,CASSQDIQDPPGEQYF
few,TRBJ2-1,TRBV7-8,-,TGTGCCAGCAGCGTCAATTATCGGGGGTTGGGCAATGAGCAGTTCTTC,CASSVNYRGLGNEQFF
-,TRBJ2-7,TRBV6-5,-,TGTGCCAGCAGTTACTCCCCTGGGGCCATCGAGCAGTACTTC,CASSYSPGAIEQYF
-,TRBJ2-4,TRBV5-5,TRBD1,TGTGCCAGCAGCTTGGCCCAGGGGGCTACCAAAAACATTCAGTACTTC,CASSLAQGATKNIQYF
-,TRBJ2-1,TRBV6-4,TRBD2,TGTGCCAGCAGTGACTCGACTAGCGGGAGCAGCGAGCAGTTCTTC,CASSDSTSGSSEQFF
-,TRBJ2-5,TRBV5-6,TRBD2,TGTGCCAGCAGCTGGGGACTAGCGGGGAAAGAGACCCAGTACTTC,CASSWGLAGKETQYF
medium-sized,TRBJ1-2,TRBV25-1,-,TGTGCCAGCAGTGCCGGGGATGGTGGCTACACCTTC,CASSAGDGGYTF
-,TRBJ2-7,TRBV27,-,TGTGCCAGCAGTTTATCCTCAGTATACGAGCAGTACTTC,CASSLSSVYEQYF
-,TRBJ1-2,TRBV7-2,-,TGTGCCAGCAGCTTAGGTCCCGCAAATATCTATGGCTACACCTTC,CASSLGPANIYGYTF
-,TRBJ2-3,TRBV11-3,-,TGTGCCAGCGCAGTTTATGGGGGAGAGGATACGCAGTATTTT,CASAVYGGEDTQYF
once,TRBJ2-7,TRBV7-9,-,TGTGCCAGCAGCTTAACAGGGGGGGACGAGCAGTACTTC,CASSLTGGDEQYF
-,TRBJ2-2,TRBV7-3,TRBD2,TGTGCCAGCAGCTTAATGGGGGGGTCCGGGGAGCTGTTTTTT,CASSLMGGSGELFF
-,TRBJ1-3,TRBV19,-,TGTGCCAGTAGTACCCCCCTGGACCCCGTTGGCGGAAACACCATATATTTT,CASSTPLDPVGGNTIYF
few,TRBJ1-1,TRBV7-9,-,TGTGCCAGCAGCCTCCGAGATGGGGACACTGAAGCTTTCTTT,CASSLRDGDTEAFF
-,TRBJ2-7,TRBV6-5,-,TGTGCCAGTTCGACTGGGGGCGTAAGCTCCTACGAGCAGTACTTC,CASSTGGVSSYEQYF
-,TRBJ1-1,TRBV7-3,TRBD1,TGTGCCAGCAGCTTGATAGGGGGCCCGGGCACTGAAGCTTTCTTT,CASSLIGGPGTEAFF
-,TRBJ2-5,TRBV10-3,TRBD2,TGTGCCATCAGCCCGGGACTAGCGGGAGCGGAGACCCAGTACTTC,CAISPGLAGAETQYF
once,TRBJ2-1,TRBV5-1,-,TGCGCCAGCAGCCCTGAGGCGTTCTCCTACAATGAGCAGTTCTTC,CASSPEAFSYNEQFF
-,TRBJ2-7,TRBV6-5,-,TGTGCCAGCAGCCTTTTAAGAGACAGCTACGAGCAGTACTTC,CASSLLRDSYEQYF
-,TRBJ2-7,TRBV18,-,TGTGCCAGCTCACTAGGGTTTGCCTACGAGCAGTACTTC,CASSLGFAYEQYF
once,TRBJ2-1,TRBV5-4,TRBD2,TGTGCCAGCAGCACAGCCCGCGGGAGCTCCTACAATGAGCAGTTCTTC,CASSTARGSSYNEQFF
-,TRBJ2-1,TRBV27,-,TGTGCCAGCAGTTTAAGCCTCGGGGGCTGGTTCTTC,CASSLSLGGWFF
-,TRBJ2-7,TRBV30,TRBD1,TGTGCCTGGAGTGTTATGCGGACAGGGGGCCGCAACGAGCAGTACTTC,CAWSVMRTGGRNEQYF
-,TRBJ2-7,TRBV7-9,-,TGTGCCAGCCATTCCGTCTCCGGGAAGAACGACGAGCAGTACTTC,CASHSVSGKNDEQYF
-,TRBJ2-1,TRBV14,-,TGTGCCAGCAGCCAGTCGACTAGGTCCTACAATGAGCAGTTCTTC,CASSQSTRSYNEQFF
-,TRBJ1-2,TRBV5-6,TRBD1,TGTGCCACCCAAACAGGGGGACAGGGTTATGGCTACACCTTC,CATQTGGQGYGYTF
-,TRBJ2-1,TRBV5-1,-,TGCGCCAGCAGGGAGGACACCTCCTACAATGAGCAGTTCTTC,CASREDTSYNEQFF
-,TRBJ2-3,TRBV10-3,TRBD1,TGTGCCAGCAGGCCGGGACAGGGGGCTCTTACGCAGTATTTT,CASRPGQGALTQYF
few,TRBJ1-5,TRBV7-9,-,TGTGCCAGCAGCTTACAGGGTGGCCAGCCCCAGCATTTT,CASSLQGGQPQHF
once,TRBJ1-4,TRBV30,-,TGTGCCTGGAGTGTCGGGGAAAAACTGTTTTTT,CAWSVGEKLFF
-,TRBJ2-1,TRBV6-1,TRBD2,TGTGCCAGCAGTACAAGGACTAGCGGGATCAATGAGCAGTTCTTC,CASSTRTSGINEQFF
-,TRBJ2-2,TRBV28,-,TGTGCCAGCAGCCTGACTAGTTCGGGGACCGGGGAGCTGTTTTTT,CASSLTSSGTGELFF
-,TRBJ2-3,TRBV7-7,TRBD2,TGTGCTAGCAGCCCGGGACTAGCGGGACGCACAGATACGCAGTATTTT,CASSPGLAGRTDTQYF
-,TRBJ2-7,TRBV19,-,TGTGCCAGTAGTACCGACGGAGGCTACGAGCAGTACTTC,CASSTDGGYEQYF
-,TRBJ1-3,TRBV7-2,-,TGTGCCAGCAGCTTATCGCCGGGTCCTGGAAACACCATATATTTT,CASSLSPGPGNTIYF
-,TRBJ2-7,TRBV4-3,-,TGCGCCAGCAGCCTAGGACCGAGCTCCTACGAGCAGTACTTC,CASSLGPSSYEQYF
-,TRBJ2-5,TRBV19,TRBD1,TGTGCCAGTAGTGGACAGGGGAGAGAAGAGACCCAGTACTTC,CASSGQGREETQYF
few,TRBJ2-7,TRBV27,-,TGTGCCAGCAGTTTATCGCAGGAGCTATTTGAGCAGTACTTC,CASSLSQELFEQYF
large,TRBJ1-1,TRBV27,-,TGTGCCAGCAGTTTATCCTGGACGGACTATGAAGCTTTCTTT,CASSLSWTDYEAFF
-,TRBJ1-1,TRBV5-1,-,TGCGCCAGCAGCGGGAATGTTGGGAACACTGAAGCTTTCTTT,CASSGNVGNTEAFF
-,TRBJ2-7,TRBV25-1,TRBD1,TGTGCCAGCAGTGAACGAACCGGGACAGGACATCGCGGGCAGTACTTC,CASSERTGTGHRGQYF
-,TRBJ1-2,TRBV6-5,-,TGTGCCAGCAGTTACCGGGAATCGGGCGATGGTGATGGCTACACCTTC,CASSYRESGDGDGYTF
-,TRBJ2-3,TRBV5-1,TRBD2,TGCGCCAGCAGCTTATTAGCGGGAATCGCAGATACGCAGTATTTT,CASSLLAGIADTQYF
once,TRBJ2-7,TRBV7-8,-,TGTGCCAGCAGCTTAACAGGGGGGGACGAGCAGTACTTC,CASSLTGGDEQYF
-,TRBJ1-1,TRBV7-3,-,TGTGCCAGCAGCCCCCGGGGAATGAACACTGAAGCTTTCTTT,CASSPRGMNTEAFF